Listed here are 23 T cell receptor beta chains from one sample, sequenced in a study of beta chain features in type 1 diabetes. Expressed TCRB transcripts were sequenced after all isolated RNA was converted to cDNA. The data were produced by immunoSEQ multiplex PCR, yet TCRdb's version contains in-frame clones alone and is incomplete. In the table there are a few hundred thousand clones, roughly 9.8% of which are singletons. These receptors are not linked to any known antigen. Study-level results: Type 1 diabetes patients showed a moderate but significant shortening of TCRB CDR3s in all four CD4+ subsets.

The sequenced sample consisted of central memory CD4+ T cells from blood. These receptors were collected from a man aged 25-45 years with type 1 diabetes.

This clone came up a few times. The chain combines TRBV19 with TRBJ2-1, with unresolved D. The V end lost 9 bases, the J end lost 3 bases, and 15 bases lay between the germline ends. The CDR3 extends over 14 amino acids. In germline, CDR1 is LNHDA, CDR2 SQIVND (reference sequence). CDR3 DNA: TGTGCCAGCAAACGCGGACCCGACTACAATGAGCAGTTCTTC. Translation gives CASKRGPDYNEQFF.

The chain combines TRBV5-4 with TRBJ1-5, with a tentative D call TRBD1 (6 bases). The CDR3 loop spans 13 amino acids. V gave up 5 bases and J gave up 6 bases, with 12 bases separating them. Germline CDR1 is SGHNT and CDR2 is YYREEE (reference sequence). CDR3 protein: CASRQGLGQPQHF. CDR3 sequence (DNA): TGTGCCAGCAGGCAGGGGTTGGGTCAGCCCCAGCATTTT.

This clone was picked up a small number of times. Other DNA sequences within the sample encode an identical CDR3. The V call is TRBV5-6, the J call TRBJ2-7; TRBD2 aligns across 13 bases. The CDR3 is 16 residues long. CDR1 SGHDT and CDR2 YYEEEE come from the germline V gene. The V gene end was trimmed by 4 bases and the J gene end by 1 base; junction bases not matched to a gene: 5. CDR3 region: CASSPGLAGVSYEQYF. CDR3 nucleotides: TGTGCCAGCAGCCCAGGACTAGCGGGAGTATCCTACGAGCAGTACTTC.

The chain employs TRBV4-3 and TRBJ2-2; D unclear. V was shortened by 6 bases and J by 7 bases, with 12 bases between the two germline ends. This CDR3 has 13 amino acids. Germline assignment: CDR1 LGHNA and CDR2 YSLEER. In nucleotides, the CDR3 is TGCGCCAGCAGTACAGATTTAGGCGGGGAGCTGTTTTTT. It encodes CASSTDLGGELFF.

This clone was detected a few times. At the DNA level, this CDR3 is encoded by other sequences in the same sample as well. V gene TRBV5-4 combines with J gene TRBJ2-3; 7 positions agree with TRBD2. The CDR3 spans 14 residues. Germline V gives CDR1 SGHNT, CDR2 YYREEE (reference sequence). J gave up 6 bases and V 4 bases, and 8 bases lay outside the gene matches. The CDR3: CASSPPGGRDTQYF. Written as DNA, the CDR3 is TGTGCCAGCAGCCCTCCGGGGGGAAGGGATACGCAGTATTTT.

At least ten counts were recorded for this clone. This chain joins TRBV7-2 and TRBJ2-2; D unclear. This CDR3 comprises 14 residues. The V and J ends lost 3 bases and 6 bases respectively, with 11 bases between them. Germline CDR1 is SGHTA and CDR2 is FQGNSA. DNA of the CDR3: TGTGCCAGCAGCTTCCTGAATTCTCCCGGGGAGCTGTTTTTT. Its protein is CASSFLNSPGELFF.

This clone was recorded a few times. CDR3 sequence: CAISLQGSNQPQHF. CDR3 in DNA: TGTGCCATCAGTTTACAGGGGTCTAATCAGCCCCAGCATTTT. The chain links TRBV10-3 to TRBJ1-5, with 7 bases matching TRBD1. In germline, CDR1 is ENHRY, CDR2 SYGVKD. The CDR3 length is 14 residues. J gave up 4 bases and V 5 bases, and 5 bases lay outside the gene matches.

The J gene is TRBJ1-1, the V gene TRBV7-9; a weak D match, TRBD1 (6 bases). The V gene lost 3 bases and the J gene lost 10 bases, with 12 bases spanning the gap. The CDR3 extends over 12 amino acids. CDR1 and CDR2 (germline): SEHNR, FQNEAQ (reference sequence). CDR3 residues: CASSFGGAGAFF. CDR3 nucleotide sequence: TGTGCCAGCAGCTTCGGGGGCGCGGGAGCTTTCTTT. Based on the CDR3 plus reference TRBV7-9 and TRBJ1-1, the full variable domain is DTGVSQNPRHKITKRGQNVTFRCDPISEHNRLYWYRQTLGQGPEFLTYFQNEAQLEKSRLLSDRFSAERPKGSFSTLEIQRTEQGDSAMYLCASSFGGAGAFFGQGTRLTVV.

This chain joins TRBV5-1 and TRBJ1-2, with a weak D call TRBD1 (5 bases). The V end lost 2 bases, the J end lost 3 bases, and 8 bases lay between the germline ends. The CDR3 length is 13 residues. Germline-derived CDR1 and CDR2 are SGHRS and YFSETQ. The CDR3 sequence: CASSFTGDYGYTF. For the CDR3, the DNA is TGCGCCAGCAGCTTCACGGGGGACTATGGCTACACCTTC.

The chain couples TRBV5-1 to TRBJ2-1; TRBD2 matches 7 bases. The CDR3 contains 15 residues. J lost 10 bases, V lost 6 bases, and 16 bases had no gene match. From germline, CDR1 is SGHRS and CDR2 YFSETQ. CDR3 sequence reads: CASTPDRAGVVEQFF. CDR3 nucleotides: TGCGCCAGCACCCCGGATCGGGCGGGAGTGGTAGAGCAGTTCTTC.

This clone has a count of ten or more. The chain combines TRBV18 with TRBJ1-1; no firm D call. V dropped 4 bases and J dropped 1 base, with 7 bases sitting between them. The CDR3 is 13 amino acids. The germline gives CDR1 KGHSH, CDR2 LQKENI. CDR3 region: CASSQETNTEAFF. CDR3 DNA sequence: TGTGCCAGCTCACAGGAGACGAACACTGAAGCTTTCTTT. Filled out from reference TRBV18 and TRBJ1-1, the complete variable domain reads NAGVMQNPRHLVRRRGQEARLRCSPMKGHSHVYWYRQLPEEGLKFMVYLQKENIIDESGMPKERFSAEFPKEGPSILRIQQVVRGDSAAYFCASSQETNTEAFFGQGTRLTVV.

In this sample, this clone turned up many times. This specimen includes other DNA sequences encoding the same CDR3. The rearrangement uses TRBV10-3 and TRBJ2-7, with 8 nucleotides matching TRBD1. Germline V gene data show CDR1 as ENHRY and CDR2 as SYGVKD. The V and J ends lost 2 bases and 3 bases, in that order; junction bases with no gene match: 0. This CDR3 is 13 amino acids long. Here the CDR3 DNA reads TGTGCCATCAGTGAGGGACAGGGCTACGAGCAGTACTTC. It translates to CAISEGQGYEQYF.

The chain is built from TRBV11-2 and TRBJ1-5; no definite D call. The germline V gene encodes CDR1 SGHAT and CDR2 FQNNGV. The CDR3 consists of 13 residues. The V gene lost 5 bases and the J gene lost 4 bases, with 9 bases spanning the gap. CDR3 in amino acids: CASSVSGNQPQHF. As DNA, the CDR3 is TGTGCCAGCAGCGTTTCGGGGAATCAGCCCCAGCATTTT.

The chain has TRBV6-5 and TRBJ2-5; D is uncertain. The CDR3 has 15 amino acids. The germline V gene has CDR1 MNHEY and CDR2 SVGAGI. V was shortened by 7 bases and J by 5 bases, with 20 bases between the two germline ends. The CDR3 region is CASTESGSPGETQYF. The CDR3 DNA reads as TGTGCCAGCACCGAAAGTGGGTCTCCCGGGGAGACCCAGTACTTC.

This clone was seen only a few times. The chain combines TRBV2 with TRBJ2-6, with D perhaps TRBD1 (5 bases). Germline V gives CDR1 SNHLY, CDR2 FYNNEI. V gave up 5 bases and J gave up 0 bases, with 11 bases separating them. The CDR3 is 16 residues long. CDR3 residues: CASSYTTGSGANVLTF. DNA of the CDR3: TGTGCCAGCAGTTATACAACAGGCTCTGGGGCCAACGTCCTGACTTTC.

This clone was observed a few times. The rearrangement uses TRBV28 and TRBJ2-7; the D gene could be TRBD1 or TRBD2 (7 bases each). In germline, CDR1 is MDHEN, CDR2 SYDVKM. The germline V and J ends were trimmed by 2 bases and 3 bases, with 14 bases remaining between them. The CDR3 consists of 15 residues. CDR3 bases: TGTGCCAGCAGTTTACGCCCAGGGGGGGACTACGAGCAGTACTTC. It translates to CASSLRPGGDYEQYF.

J is TRBJ1-2 and V is TRBV28; D perhaps matches TRBD1 (5 bases). The germline CDR1 and CDR2 sequences are MDHEN and SYDVKM. This CDR3 has 12 amino acids. Trimming pared 3 bases from V and 9 bases from J, leaving 11 bases between. CDR3 bases: TGTGCCAGCAGTTTCATGGGGGTCAGCTACACCTTC. Protein: CASSFMGVSYTF.

This clone has more than one count but fewer than ten. This rearrangement joins TRBV10-3 to TRBJ2-5; 8 bases are shared with TRBD1. From germline, CDR1 is ENHRY and CDR2 SYGVKD. This CDR3 has 16 residues. V lost 7 bases, J lost 2 bases, and 12 bases stayed unmatched. The CDR3 coding sequence is TGTGCCATCAACCCCGGACAGGGAAGGGGGCAAGAGACCCAGTACTTC. This translates into CAINPGQGRGQETQYF.

For this clone: This sample also contains other DNA sequences that code for the same CDR3. The V and J genes are TRBV7-2 and TRBJ2-7; 8 bases are a match to TRBD2. V was pared by 5 bases and J by 4 bases, with 7 bases of the junction left unmatched. Germline CDR1 reads SGHTA; CDR2 reads FQGNSA. The CDR3 consists of 14 residues. This CDR3 reads CASSPPGGGYEQYF. Here the CDR3 DNA reads TGTGCCAGCAGCCCGCCGGGGGGGGGATACGAGCAGTACTTC.

This clone has ten or more counts. J is TRBJ2-7 and V is TRBV15; D call uncertain. Germline CDR1 is LNHNV and CDR2 is YYDKDF (reference sequence). V was trimmed by 0 bases and J by 6 bases, leaving 9 bases between them. This CDR3 is 13 amino acids long. The CDR3 loop is CATSREAALEQYF. CDR3 DNA sequence: TGTGCCACCAGCAGAGAAGCCGCACTCGAGCAGTACTTC.

This clone appeared a few times. The rearrangement links TRBV6-1 to TRBJ1-4, with D possibly being TRBD1 (5 bases). Germline V CDR1 and CDR2: MNHNS, SASEGT. The CDR3 is 12 residues long. Deletions cut 8 bases from V and 5 bases from J, with 9 bases between. CDR3 sequence: CASRWTNEKLFF. CDR3 DNA: TGTGCCAGCCGATGGACAAATGAAAAACTGTTTTTT.

There are a few counts of this clone. The chain carries TRBV27 and TRBJ1-1; D unclear. The CDR3 contains 16 residues. Germline lookup yields CDR1 MNHEY and CDR2 SMNVEV (reference sequence). The V end was cut by 0 bases, the J end by 0 bases, with 11 bases between. CDR3: CASSLSPGRMNTEAFF. DNA of the CDR3: TGTGCCAGCAGTTTATCCCCAGGACGGATGAACACTGAAGCTTTCTTT.

This clone occurred many times. The chain employs TRBV2 and TRBJ1-1, with D possibly being TRBD1 (6 bases). The ends were cut back, 10 bases at V and 0 bases at J, with 12 bases in the middle. The CDR3 has 13 residues. CDR1 and CDR2 from the germline V gene are SNHLY and FYNNEI. The DNA of the CDR3 is TGTGCCACTCTCCGGGACATGAACACTGAAGCTTTCTTT. Encoded protein: CATLRDMNTEAFF.